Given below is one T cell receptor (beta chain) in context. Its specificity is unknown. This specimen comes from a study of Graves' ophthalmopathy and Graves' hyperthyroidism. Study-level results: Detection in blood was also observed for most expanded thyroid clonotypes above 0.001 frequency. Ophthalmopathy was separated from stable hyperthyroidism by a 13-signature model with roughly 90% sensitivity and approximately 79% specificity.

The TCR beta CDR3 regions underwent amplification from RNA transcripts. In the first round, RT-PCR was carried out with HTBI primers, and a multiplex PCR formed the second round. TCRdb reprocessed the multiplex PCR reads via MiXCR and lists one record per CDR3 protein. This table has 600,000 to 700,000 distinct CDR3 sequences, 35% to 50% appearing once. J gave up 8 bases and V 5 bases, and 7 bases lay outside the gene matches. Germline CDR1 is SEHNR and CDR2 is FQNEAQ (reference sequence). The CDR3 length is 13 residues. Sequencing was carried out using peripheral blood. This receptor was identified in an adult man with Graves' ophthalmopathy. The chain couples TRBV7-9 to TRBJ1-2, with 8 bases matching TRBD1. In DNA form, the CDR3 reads TGTGCCAGCAGCGAGGGACAGGTTGAAGGCTACACCTTC. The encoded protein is CASSEGQVEGYTF.